The 8 T cell receptor beta chains below come from one sample, sequenced in a study of cytomegalovirus exposure and HLA in healthy donors. Primers included in the PCR were 60 Vbeta and 13 Jbeta primers. Data came from immunoSEQ multiplex PCR; TCRdb stores just in-frame clones and leaves some out. The profile covers about 130,000 clones, with more than 80% appearing a single time and 1% taken by the ten largest. The sequencing input was PBMCs. Receptors originate from a man aged 35 to 55 in good health and CMV-seronegative.

The chain couples TRBV9 to TRBJ2-2; the match to TRBD1 covers 8 bases. Germline V gene sequence: CDR1 SGDLS, CDR2 YYNGEE. The CDR3 has 17 residues. The ends lost 0 bases at V and 6 bases at J; junction bases unmatched: 10. The CDR3 DNA is TGTGCCAGCAGCGTAGCTTTCGGACAGGGTAGGGCCGGGGAGCTGTTTTTT. It codes for CASSVAFGQGRAGELFF. The complete variable domain, with remaining parts taken from reference TRBV9 and TRBJ2-2, reads DSGVTQTPKHLITATGQRVTLRCSPRSGDLSVYWYQQSLDQGLQFLIQYYNGEERAKGNILERFSAQQFPDLHSELNLSSLELGDSALYFCASSVAFGQGRAGELFFGEGSRLTVL.

V gene TRBV4-2 combines with J gene TRBJ1-1; D remains ambiguous. This CDR3 has 14 amino acids. CDR1 is LGHNA and CDR2 is YNFKEQ in the germline V gene. Trimming took off 4 bases at V and 1 base at J, with 10 bases between the two ends. CDR3 coding DNA: TGTGCCAGCAGCCGAGGCGAGAGGAACACTGAAGCTTTCTTT. This encodes CASSRGERNTEAFF.

This clone was seen only once. The rearrangement joins TRBV30 to TRBJ1-4, with 11 bases lining up with TRBD1. V trimming: 8 bases; J trimming: 4 bases; junction bases outside the gene matches: 9. Germline CDR1 GTSNPN, CDR2 SVGIG (reference sequence). The CDR3 runs to 15 residues. The CDR3 coding sequence is TGTGCCCGCGGGACAGGGGGTATGAATAATGAAAAACTGTTTTTT. Translation: CARGTGGMNNEKLFF.

The chain has TRBV28 and TRBJ2-5; the match to TRBD2 covers 7 bases. J gave up 5 bases and V 2 bases, and 8 bases lay outside the gene matches. The germline V gene encodes CDR1 MDHEN and CDR2 SYDVKM. This CDR3 spans 15 amino acids. The CDR3 DNA sequence: TGTGCCAGCAGTTTACGGAGCGGGGTTTCTGAGACCCAGTACTTC. As protein: CASSLRSGVSETQYF.

Only a few counts were recorded for this clone. Given the absence of the conserved phenylalanine or tryptophan at the CDR3 end, a read error is likely. V and J are TRBV29-1 and TRBJ2-2; perhaps TRBD1 as D (6 bases). The germline V and J ends were trimmed by 5 bases and 5 bases, with 9 bases remaining between them. CDR3 length: 12 amino acids. CDR1 and CDR2 from the germline V gene are SQVTM and ANQGSEA. CDR3 sequence: CSVLQGTGELFV. The CDR3 region has the DNA TGCAGCGTTTTACAGGGTACCGGGGAGCTGTTTGTT.

V usage is TRBV30 and J usage is TRBJ1-1; 7 bases map to TRBD1. Trimming cost V 6 bases and J 7 bases; bases outside gene matches: 11. Germline CDR1 is GTSNPN and CDR2 is SVGIG (reference sequence). CDR3 length: 13 residues. This CDR3 reads CACGTEGTFEAFF. The CDR3 nucleotides read TGTGCCTGTGGGACAGAGGGTACATTTGAAGCTTTCTTT.

The chain couples TRBV11-2 to TRBJ2-7; TRBD1 aligns across 11 bases. With 5 bases clipped from V and 2 bases from J, the junction kept 2 bases outside the gene matches. Germline CDR1 SGHAT, CDR2 FQNNGV. The CDR3 is 14 residues long. CDR3 protein: CASSPGQGAYEQYF. DNA for the CDR3: TGTGCCAGCAGCCCGGGACAGGGGGCCTACGAGCAGTACTTC. The full variable domain, its missing parts supplied by reference TRBV11-2 and TRBJ2-7, is EAGVAQSPRYKIIEKRQSVAFWCNPISGHATLYWYQQILGQGPKLLIQFQNNGVVDDSQLPKDRFSAERLKGVDSTLKIQPAKLEDSAVYLCASSPGQGAYEQYFGPGTRLTVT.

The rearrangement links TRBV7-2 to TRBJ1-5; TRBD1 matches at 8 bases. In germline, CDR1 is SGHTA, CDR2 FQGNSA. The CDR3 is made up of 13 amino acids. V gave up 4 bases and J gave up 10 bases; unmatched junction bases: 6. In DNA form, the CDR3 reads TGTGCCAGCAGCTCGGACAGGGAGGGACCCCAGCATTTT. Translating it yields CASSSDREGPQHF.